These 7 T cell receptor beta chains were sequenced from one sample in a study of blood T cells in healthy people across ages. A J-beta primer mix and a sample-barcoded 5' primer were used in a second PCR of roughly 6 to 11 cycles. TCRdb recomputed calls from the 5' RACE reads with MiXCR, one row per CDR3 protein. The sample lists fewer than 2 million distinct CDR3 sequences, 35% to 50% occurring once. The sample taken for sequencing was blood. The receptors were sampled from a human donor in good health.

CDR3 sequence: CASSLKPQGYTF. CDR3 DNA: TGTGCCAGCAGTCTGAAGCCCCAGGGGTACACCTTC. The chain combines TRBV12-3 or TRBV12-4 with TRBJ1-2; a weak D match, TRBD1 (6 bases). Between the trimmed V and J ends, which lost 5 bases and 11 bases, there was a span of 15 bases. The CDR3 length is 12 residues.

J is TRBJ1-4 and V is TRBV4-3; 7 positions match TRBD1. Germline trimming cut 0 bases from V and 8 bases from J; bases unmatched to any gene: 6. The CDR3 has 15 amino acids. Germline-derived CDR1 and CDR2 are LGHNA and YSLEER. The CDR3 reads CASSQDRGGGEKLFF. The CDR3 coding sequence is TGCGCCAGCAGCCAAGACAGGGGGGGTGGAGAAAAACTGTTTTTT.

This clonotype was counted many times. The rearrangement uses TRBV12-3 or TRBV12-4 and TRBJ1-2; weak D call: TRBD1 (5 bases). With 3 bases removed from V and 0 bases from J, the gap between germline ends came to 14 bases. The CDR3 sequence is 16 residues long. The CDR3 DNA reads TGTGCCAGCAGTTTTAGGAGGGACCCAGCTAACTATGGCTACACCTTC. Its translation: CASSFRRDPANYGYTF.

This clonotype was seen a few times. V and J are TRBV28 and TRBJ1-5, with D possibly TRBD1 on 6 matching bases. Germline values: CDR1 MDHEN, CDR2 SYDVKM. The length of the CDR3 is 18 residues. Trimming cost V 2 bases and J 2 bases, with 19 bases left between them. CDR3 amino acids: CASSLTGHFLNGNQPQHF. For the CDR3, the DNA is TGTGCCAGCAGTTTAACGGGACACTTCCTAAATGGCAATCAGCCCCAGCATTTT.

This clonotype has only a few counts. This chain joins TRBV29-1 and TRBJ2-1; D possibly corresponds to TRBD2 (5 bases). The germline V gene encodes CDR1 SQVTM and CDR2 ANQGSEA. V was trimmed by 3 bases and J by 4 bases, leaving 19 bases between them. The CDR3 runs to 16 residues. The CDR3 sequence is CSVDVPPWETYNEQFF. CDR3 sequence (DNA): TGCAGCGTTGATGTCCCGCCATGGGAGACATACAATGAGCAGTTCTTC.

This clonotype was observed a handful of times. The V gene is TRBV5-1, the J gene TRBJ1-1, with 8 positions matching TRBD1. V shed 0 bases and J 4 bases; nucleotides not matched to a gene: 5. CDR1 and CDR2 from the germline V gene are SGHRS and YFSETQ. The CDR3 consists of 15 residues. The CDR3 sequence: CASSLAGDRGTEAFF. DNA of the CDR3: TGCGCCAGCAGCTTGGCCGGAGACAGGGGCACTGAAGCTTTCTTT.

V gene TRBV14 combines with J gene TRBJ2-5; tentative D call: TRBD2 (5 bases). Trimming pared 0 bases from V and 1 base from J, leaving 15 bases between. This CDR3 is built from 17 residues. Germline CDR1 reads SGHDN; CDR2 reads FVKESK. In DNA, the CDR3 is TGTGCCAGCAGCCAAGATCGGTTAGCGAGACCCCAAGAGACCCAGTACTTC. It codes for CASSQDRLARPQETQYF.